Below are 6 T cell receptor beta chains sequenced from a single sample in a study of human T cells and chemical hapten exposure. Time point of the sample: patch test 1, 2 weeks after DPC sensitization. Noted treatment: therapeutic diphenylcyclopropenone sensitization with weekly scalp DPC. One entry per CDR3 protein results from TCRdb running MiXCR on the RACE reads. This sample has some 120,000 distinct CDR3 sequences, with roughly 12% found just once. Sequenced here: whole blood, sampled in connection with sensitization to the hapten diphenylcyclopropenone (DPC). Every receptor here comes from a woman between 45 and 60 years old with alopecia areata. Some clones in this sample may be carry-over from other donors' samples.

The table lists this clonotype with a few counts. J is TRBJ1-1 and V is TRBV29-1; maybe TRBD1 (5 bases). The V gene's germline CDR1 is SQVTM and CDR2 ANQGSEA. Trimming pared 5 bases from V and 1 base from J, leaving 11 bases between. CDR3 size: 13 residues. CDR3 sequence reads: CSVRRQQNTEAFF. CDR3 DNA: TGCAGCGTTAGAAGACAGCAGAACACTGAAGCTTTCTTT.

For this clonotype: A junction end diverges from the germline sequence, so it may reflect a read error. This chain joins TRBV29-1 and TRBJ1-1; possible D gene TRBD1, 6 bases. The CDR3 is 12 residues long. Germline loops: CDR1 SQVTM, CDR2 ANQGSEA. The CDR3 nucleotides read TGCAGCGTTGCTCGCAGGGACACTGAAGCTTTCTTC. This translates into CSVARRDTEAFF.

This clonotype turned up a few times. The chain joins TRBV7-9 to TRBJ2-5; 9 positions match TRBD1. J lost 0 bases, V lost 4 bases, and 6 bases had no gene match. Germline CDR1 is SEHNR and CDR2 is FQNEAQ (reference sequence). There are 16 residues in the CDR3. The CDR3 loop is CASSYRDRDHQETQYF. DNA for the CDR3: TGTGCCAGCAGCTACAGGGACAGGGACCACCAAGAGACCCAGTACTTC.

This chain joins TRBV5-1 and TRBJ2-5; no firm D call. The CDR3 runs to 14 residues. Germline V gene lookup returns CDR1 SGHRS and CDR2 YFSETQ. V gave up 1 base and J gave up 0 bases, with 7 bases separating them. CDR3 region: CASSLTANQETQYF. CDR3 DNA sequence: TGCGCCAGCAGCTTGACGGCCAACCAAGAGACCCAGTACTTC. The complete variable domain, with remaining parts taken from reference TRBV5-1 and TRBJ2-5, reads KAGVTQTPRYLIKTRGQQVTLSCSPISGHRSVSWYQQTPGQGLQFLFEYFSETQRNKGNFPGRFSGRQFSNSRSEMNVSTLELGDSALYLCASSLTANQETQYFGPGTRLLVL.

This clonotype was picked up many times. The V call is TRBV29-1, the J call TRBJ2-1; the D call may be TRBD1 or TRBD2 (5 bases each). Trimming cost V 1 base and J 5 bases, with 12 bases left between them. The germline V gene encodes CDR1 SQVTM and CDR2 ANQGSEA. The CDR3 runs to 14 residues. The CDR3 protein is CSVEVGVWDNEQFF. The CDR3 bases are TGCAGCGTTGAAGTGGGGGTGTGGGACAATGAGCAGTTCTTC.

This clonotype showed up many times. J is TRBJ2-7 and V is TRBV7-2; TRBD2 matches 7 bases. Germline CDR1 is SGHTA and CDR2 is FQGNSA. This CDR3 contains 13 residues. J was trimmed by 10 bases and V by 6 bases; bases with no gene match: 12. This CDR3 reads CASSPSRDYLQYF. DNA of the CDR3: TGTGCCAGCAGTCCAAGCCGGGACTATTTACAGTACTTC.